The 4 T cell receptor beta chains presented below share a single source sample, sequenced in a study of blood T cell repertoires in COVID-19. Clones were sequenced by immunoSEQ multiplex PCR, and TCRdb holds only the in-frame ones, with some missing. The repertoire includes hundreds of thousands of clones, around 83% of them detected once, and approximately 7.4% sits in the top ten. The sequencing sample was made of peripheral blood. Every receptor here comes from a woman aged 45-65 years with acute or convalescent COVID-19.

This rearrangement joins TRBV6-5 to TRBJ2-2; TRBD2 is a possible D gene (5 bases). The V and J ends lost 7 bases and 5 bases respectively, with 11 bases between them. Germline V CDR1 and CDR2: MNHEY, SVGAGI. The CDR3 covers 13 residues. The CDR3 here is CASTYSVTGELFF. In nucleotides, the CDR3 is TGTGCCAGCACCTATAGCGTGACCGGGGAGCTGTTTTTT.

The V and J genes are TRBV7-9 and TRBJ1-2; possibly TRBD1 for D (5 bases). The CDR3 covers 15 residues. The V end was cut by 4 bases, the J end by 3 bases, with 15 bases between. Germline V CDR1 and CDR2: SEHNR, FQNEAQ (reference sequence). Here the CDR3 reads CASSSSGYRDYGYTF. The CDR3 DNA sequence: TGTGCCAGCAGCTCCTCAGGGTATAGGGACTATGGCTACACCTTC.

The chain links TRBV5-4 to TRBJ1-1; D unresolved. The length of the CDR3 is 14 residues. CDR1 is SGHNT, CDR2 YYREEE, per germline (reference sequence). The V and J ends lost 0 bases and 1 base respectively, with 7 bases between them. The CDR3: CASSLVRGNTEAFF. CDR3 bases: TGTGCCAGCAGCTTGGTCAGAGGGAACACTGAAGCTTTCTTT.

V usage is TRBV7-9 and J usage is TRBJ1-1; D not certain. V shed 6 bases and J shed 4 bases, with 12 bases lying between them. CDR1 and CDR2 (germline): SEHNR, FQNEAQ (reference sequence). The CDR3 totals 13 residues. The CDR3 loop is CASRPRFPTEAFF. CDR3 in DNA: TGTGCCAGCAGGCCCCGGTTCCCCACTGAAGCTTTCTTT.